These 21 T cell receptor beta chains came from one sample sequenced in a study of blood T cells in healthy people across ages. Primed by a sample-barcoded 5' primer and a J-beta primer mix, a second PCR proceeded for 7 to 11 cycles. TCRdb reprocessed the 5' RACE reads via MiXCR and lists one record per CDR3 protein. This table has about 1,500,000 distinct CDR3 sequences, under 30% appearing once. Input material: blood. These receptors were obtained from a woman aged 25 to 39 in good health.

A single count supports this clonotype. The V call is TRBV5-1, the J call TRBJ2-5; 9 nucleotides align to TRBD1. Germline V lookup: CDR1 SGHRS, CDR2 YFSETQ. CDR3 length: 16 residues. Unmatched junction bases numbered 16, after V lost 2 bases and J lost 11 bases. The CDR3 DNA reads as TGCGCCAGCAGCTTACTGACAGGGGGGACCTACAATGAGCAGTACTTC. Translated: CASSLLTGGTYNEQYF.

V gene TRBV20-1 combines with J gene TRBJ2-1, with TRBD2 matching over 10 bases. The V gene end was trimmed by 6 bases and the J gene end by 8 bases; junction bases not matched to a gene: 13. Germline-derived CDR1 and CDR2 are DFQATT and SNEGSKA (reference sequence). This CDR3 region has 15 residues. The CDR3 region has the DNA TGCAGTGCGCCTTCGACTAGCGGGTTGGAGGATGAGCAGTTCTTC. Its translation is CSAPSTSGLEDEQFF.

Concerning this clonotype: A much larger clone differs from this one at a single base, so this may be a read error. The chain recombines TRBV29-1 with TRBJ2-1; D uncertain. The CDR3 has 10 residues. The germline V gene encodes CDR1 SQVTM and CDR2 ANQGSEA. V was cut by 8 bases and J by 7 bases, with 9 bases left in between. CDR3 region: CSIIENEQFF. CDR3 DNA: TGCAGCATTATTGAGAATGAGCAGTTCTTC.

The chain carries TRBV9 and TRBJ2-2; 8 bases fit TRBD2. The germline V gene has CDR1 SGDLS and CDR2 YYNGEE. CDR3 size: 18 residues. Germline trimming cut 4 bases from V and 1 base from J; bases unmatched to any gene: 12. CDR3 nucleotide sequence: TGTGCCAGCAGCTCCGGACCGTCAAGCGGGGGGAACACCGGGGAGCTGTTTTTT. Protein product: CASSSGPSSGGNTGELFF.

The chain links TRBV5-6 to TRBJ2-5, with 7 bases matching TRBD1. The CDR3 is 16 residues long. V trimming: 1 base; J trimming: 3 bases; junction bases outside the gene matches: 9. CDR1 and CDR2 from the germline V gene are SGHDT and YYEEEE. This CDR3 is CASSLTTGTVEETQYF. The CDR3 DNA sequence: TGTGCCAGCAGCTTGACGACAGGGACAGTCGAAGAGACCCAGTACTTC.

At least ten counts were recorded for this clonotype. The chain recombines TRBV20-1 with TRBJ2-1, with 7 nucleotides matching TRBD2. V was pared by 2 bases and J by 5 bases, with 12 bases of the junction left unmatched. This CDR3 has 16 residues. Germline V gene sequence: CDR1 DFQATT, CDR2 SNEGSKA (reference sequence). In nucleotides, the CDR3 is TGCAGTGCTAGATTACCGCGGCCTGGGACTAACAATGAGCAGTTCTTC. Translated, it gives CSARLPRPGTNNEQFF.

This clonotype was seen many times. At one end the junction does not follow the germline gene, possibly because of a read error. The chain links TRBV28 to TRBJ2-7; 8 bases agree with TRBD1. The CDR3 runs 15 residues. CDR1 and CDR2 (germline): MDHEN, SYDVKM. CDR3 in amino acids: CASSLSGQGVYEQYF. The CDR3 region has the DNA TGCGCCAGCAGCTTGTCAGGACAGGGAGTCTACGAGCAGTACTTC.

This chain connects TRBV20-1 to TRBJ2-3; D may match TRBD1 or TRBD2 (5 bases each). Germline V gene lookup returns CDR1 DFQATT and CDR2 SNEGSKA (reference sequence). V dropped 4 bases and J dropped 4 bases, with 12 bases sitting between them. The CDR3 contains 13 residues. The CDR3 DNA follows: TGCAGTGCTACCGAGGGACCGTCAGATACGCAGTATTTT. This codes for CSATEGPSDTQYF.

The chain links TRBV7-2 to TRBJ2-1; TRBD1 aligns across 8 bases. The CDR3 is 17 residues long. The V and J ends lost 0 bases and 10 bases, in that order; junction bases with no gene match: 14. Germline CDR1 and CDR2: SGHTA and FQGNSA. The CDR3 DNA is TGTGCCAGCAGCTTAGCGCTTGGTCCAGGGGGCTTATACGAGCAGTTCTTC. Protein sequence: CASSLALGPGGLYEQFF.

Details on this clonotype: A read error may be the cause here, since a much bigger clone is one base away. This rearrangement joins TRBV20-1 to TRBJ2-1; 8 bases are a match to TRBD2. J was trimmed by 3 bases and V by 2 bases; bases with no gene match: 3. The CDR3 has 14 amino acids. The germline V gene has CDR1 DFQATT and CDR2 SNEGSKA (reference sequence). The CDR3 reads CSARQSGGYNEQFF. CDR3 in DNA: TGCAGTGCTAGACAGAGCGGGGGCTACAATGAGCAGTTCTTC.

This clonotype was picked up many times. The chain couples TRBV12-3 or TRBV12-4 to TRBJ1-2; 10 bases are a match to TRBD1. V gave up 7 bases and J gave up 5 bases; unmatched junction bases: 7. This CDR3 has 14 residues. The chain's CDR3 is CASNVPGQGYGYTF. The CDR3 DNA sequence: TGTGCCAGCAACGTACCGGGACAGGGGTATGGCTACACCTTC.

This clonotype was recorded only once. This chain joins TRBV12-3 or TRBV12-4 and TRBJ1-1; D is unresolved. CDR3 length equals 11 residues. Trimming shortened V by 4 bases and J by 7 bases, and 7 bases separated the two germline ends. The CDR3 sequence: CASSSNLEAFF. In nucleotides, the CDR3 is TGTGCCAGCAGTTCGAATCTTGAAGCTTTCTTT.

This clonotype was observed a few times. This chain links TRBV5-1 with TRBJ2-3, with 8 bases fitting TRBD2. V lost 5 bases to trimming and J lost 2 bases; unmatched junction nucleotides: 10. The CDR3 sequence is 16 residues long. The V gene's germline CDR1 is SGHRS and CDR2 YFSETQ. The CDR3 loop is CASSGKSGGPTDTQYF. As DNA, the CDR3 is TGCGCCAGCAGTGGCAAGAGCGGGGGACCCACAGATACGCAGTATTTT. Supplemented by reference TRBV5-1 and TRBJ2-3, the full variable domain reads KAGVTQTPRYLIKTRGQQVTLSCSPISGHRSVSWYQQTPGQGLQFLFEYFSETQRNKGNFPGRFSGRQFSNSRSEMNVSTLELGDSALYLCASSGKSGGPTDTQYFGPGTRLTVL.

This clonotype was observed at least ten times. The chain combines TRBV7-2 with TRBJ2-1, with unresolved D. Germline V gene sequence: CDR1 SGHTA, CDR2 FQGNSA. Trimming took 1 base from V and 4 from J, leaving 11 bases between them. The CDR3 contains 15 residues. The CDR3 bases are TGTGCCAGCAGCTTAGACTGGCCCCGATACAATGAGCAGTTCTTC. Translating it yields CASSLDWPRYNEQFF.

This chain connects TRBV29-1 to TRBJ2-3; 8 bases align to TRBD1. V dropped 0 bases and J dropped 4; count of bases not matched to a gene: 3. The CDR3 runs to 14 residues. CDR1 is SQVTM and CDR2 is ANQGSEA in the germline V gene. In nucleotides, the CDR3 is TGCAGCGTTGAAGACAGGGGGCGCGCAGATACGCAGTATTTT. This sequence encodes CSVEDRGRADTQYF.

The chain employs TRBV6-6 and TRBJ1-3; TRBD1 might be the D (6 bases). CDR1 is MNHNY and CDR2 is SVGAGI in the germline V gene (reference sequence). With 1 base removed from V and 2 bases from J, the gap between germline ends came to 15 bases. The CDR3 covers 17 residues. CDR3 loop: CASSYFEVAGAGNTIYF. The CDR3 DNA follows: TGTGCCAGCAGTTACTTCGAAGTGGCAGGGGCTGGAAACACCATATATTTT.

About this clonotype itself: Given a much more abundant clone one base away, this may be a read error. V and J are TRBV7-2 and TRBJ2-7; 7 nucleotides align to TRBD1. CDR3 length: 15 residues. In germline, CDR1 is SGHTA, CDR2 FQGNSA. The CDR3 sequence is CAGSNQRGLLYEQYF. CDR3 coding DNA: TGTGCCGGCAGCAACCAGAGGGGGCTCCTCTACGAGCAGTACTTC.

This chain joins TRBV27 and TRBJ2-5; perhaps D is TRBD1 or TRBD2 (5 bases each). Germline-derived CDR1 and CDR2 are MNHEY and SMNVEV (reference sequence). V was trimmed by 4 bases and J by 4 bases, leaving 22 bases between them. The CDR3 is 17 residues long. CDR3 DNA sequence: TGTGCCAGCAGTTATAGGGGACGGACGCAGTTGGGAGAGACCCAGTACTTC. It encodes CASSYRGRTQLGETQYF.

The chain has TRBV7-2 and TRBJ2-7; D is perhaps TRBD1 (7 bases). CDR1 is SGHTA, CDR2 FQGNSA, per germline. The CDR3 extends over 15 amino acids. Trimming took off 5 bases at V and 4 bases at J, with 18 bases between the two ends. The CDR3 bases are TGTGCCAGCAGCCCTCAGACAGGGACTGGGTACGAGCAGTACTTC. Translated, it gives CASSPQTGTGYEQYF.

This clonotype was seen only a few times. The chain is built from TRBV7-2 and TRBJ1-1; TRBD1 might be the D (5 bases). Looked up from germline, CDR1 is SGHTA and CDR2 is FQGNSA. CDR3 length equals 15 residues. Between the trimmed V and J ends, which lost 5 bases and 1 base, there was a span of 14 bases. The CDR3 DNA reads TGTGCCAGCAGCCTGCAGGGAAGGGGGAACACTGAAGCTTTCTTT. This encodes CASSLQGRGNTEAFF. The full variable domain, with the rest looked up from reference TRBV7-2 and TRBJ1-1, is GAGVSQSPSNKVTEKGKDVELRCDPISGHTALYWYRQSLGQGLEFLIYFQGNSAPDKSGLPSDRFSAERTGGSVSTLTIQRTQQEDSAVYLCASSLQGRGNTEAFFGQGTRLTVV.

This chain joins TRBV5-1 and TRBJ2-1; 12 nucleotides align to TRBD2. Germline-derived CDR1 and CDR2 are SGHRS and YFSETQ. The CDR3 consists of 15 residues. Unmatched junction bases numbered 11, after V lost 4 bases and J lost 12 bases. CDR3: CASSPRLAGEGMQFF. In nucleotides, the CDR3 is TGCGCCAGCAGCCCAAGACTAGCGGGGGAGGGGATGCAGTTCTTC.